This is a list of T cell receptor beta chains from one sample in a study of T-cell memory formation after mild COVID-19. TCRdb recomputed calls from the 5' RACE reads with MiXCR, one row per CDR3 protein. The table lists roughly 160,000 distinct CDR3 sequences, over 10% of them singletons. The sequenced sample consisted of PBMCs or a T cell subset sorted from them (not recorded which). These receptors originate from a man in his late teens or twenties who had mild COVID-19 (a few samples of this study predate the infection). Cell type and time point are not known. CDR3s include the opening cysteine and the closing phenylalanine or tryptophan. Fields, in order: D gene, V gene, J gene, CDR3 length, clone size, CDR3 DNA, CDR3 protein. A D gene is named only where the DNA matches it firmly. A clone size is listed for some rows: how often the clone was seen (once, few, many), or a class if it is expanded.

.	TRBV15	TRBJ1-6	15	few	TGTGCCACCAGCAGAGACAGGGTGGGTAATTCACCCCTCCACTTT	CATSRDRVGNSPLHF
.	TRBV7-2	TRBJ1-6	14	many	TGTGCCAGCAGCTCCGGGACGGATAATTCACCCCTCCACTTT	CASSSGTDNSPLHF
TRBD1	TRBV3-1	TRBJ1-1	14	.	TGTGCCAGCAGCCAGAACGACAGGGGCACTGAAGCTTTCTTT	CASSQNDRGTEAFF
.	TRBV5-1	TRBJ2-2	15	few	TGCGCCAGCAGCTTGGACGGCAGGATGATGGGGGAGCTGTTTTTT	CASSLDGRMMGELFF
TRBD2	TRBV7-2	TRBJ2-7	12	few	TGTGCCAGCAGTAGCGGGGGGGCAGCGCAGTACTTC	CASSSGGAAQYF
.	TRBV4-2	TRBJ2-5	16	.	TGTGCCAGCAGCCAAGATCATCGGGGGGCGCGGGAGACCCAGTACTTC	CASSQDHRGARETQYF
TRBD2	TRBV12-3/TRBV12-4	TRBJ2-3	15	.	TGTGCCAGCAGTCCTAGCGGGGGGGCTGTCGATACGCAGTATTTT	CASSPSGGAVDTQYF
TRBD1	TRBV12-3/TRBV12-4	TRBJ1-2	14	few	TGTGCCAGCAGTCCGGGACAGAGACACTATGGCTACACCTTC	CASSPGQRHYGYTF
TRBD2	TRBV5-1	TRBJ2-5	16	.	TGCGCCAGCAGCTCGGGACTAGCGGGGGGCGAAGAGACCCAGTACTTC	CASSSGLAGGEETQYF
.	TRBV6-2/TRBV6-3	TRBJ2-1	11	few	TGTGCCAGCAGCCACGCCGGGGTTCGGTTCTTC	CASSHAGVRFF
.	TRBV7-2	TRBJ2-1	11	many	TGTGCCAGCAGCTTAAACAATGAGCAGTTCTTC	CASSLNNEQFF
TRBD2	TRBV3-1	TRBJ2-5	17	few	TGTGCCAGCAGCCACCTCGCCGGGACTAGCGGGGGAGAGACCCAGTACTTC	CASSHLAGTSGGETQYF
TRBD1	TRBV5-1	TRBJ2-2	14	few	TGCGCCAGCAAGGAGACAGGGGACACCGGGGAGCTGTTTTTT	CASKETGDTGELFF
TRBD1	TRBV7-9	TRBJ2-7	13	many	TGTGCCAGCAGCTTGGGACAGGGAGGCGAGCAGTACTTC	CASSLGQGGEQYF
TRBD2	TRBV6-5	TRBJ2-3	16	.	TGTGCCAGCAGTCCCCGTAGCGGGGTTAGCACAGATACGCAGTATTTT	CASSPRSGVSTDTQYF
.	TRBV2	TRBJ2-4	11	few	TGTGCCAGCAGGGGCGCAAACATTCAGTACTTC	CASRGANIQYF
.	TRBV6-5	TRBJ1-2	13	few	TGTGCCAGCAGTTACGTCAGGGACTATGGCTACACCTTC	CASSYVRDYGYTF
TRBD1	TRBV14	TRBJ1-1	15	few	TGTGCCAGCAGCAAACGACAGGGGATGAACACTGAAGCTTTCTTT	CASSKRQGMNTEAFF
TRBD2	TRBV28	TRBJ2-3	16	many	TGTGCCAGCAGTTCCGGAAGGCGGGGGGTTACAGATACGCAGTATTTT	CASSSGRRGVTDTQYF
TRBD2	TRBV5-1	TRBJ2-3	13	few	TGCGCCAGCACGACGGGGGGGACGGATACGCAGTATTTT	CASTTGGTDTQYF
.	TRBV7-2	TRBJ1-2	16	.	TGTGCCAGCAGCTTAGCAGCGACTCGAGCTAACTATGGCTACACCTTC	CASSLAATRANYGYTF
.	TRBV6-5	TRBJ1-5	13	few	TGTGCCAGCAGTTTTTGGGCGGGGCAGCCCCAGCATTTT	CASSFWAGQPQHF
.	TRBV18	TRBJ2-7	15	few	TGTGCCAGCTCACCACCCGGGGGCGCATCCTACGAGCAGTACTTC	CASSPPGGASYEQYF
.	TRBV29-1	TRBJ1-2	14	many	TGCAGCGTCCGACGAATTGCAGGGTCCTATGGCTACACCTTC	CSVRRIAGSYGYTF